A selection of T cell receptor beta chains follows, all from one sample in a study of CD8+ T cells in alopecia areata. Sequencing was performed with immunoSEQ multiplex PCR; in TCRdb, only in-frame clones are kept and a portion is missing. The sample consists of some 120,000 clones, over 60% of them appearing once. The sequencing used CD4+ T cells sorted from blood, collected at week 4, from a patient treated with tofacitinib. The receptors stem from a human donor with alopecia areata. Each CDR3 is given with its conserved first and last residue. The order of the fields is CDR3 protein, clone size, V gene, CDR3 length, J gene. Size tells how often a clone was seen (once, few, many) or the class of an expanded clone, and some rows leave it out.

CDR3: CASSQGRGPQETQYF; size: -; V: TRBV4-2; length: 15; J: TRBJ2-5
CDR3: CSQRDRGNEKLFF; size: -; V: TRBV29-1; length: 13; J: TRBJ1-4
CDR3: CASSQGGGVRPEAFF; size: few; V: TRBV4-2; length: 15; J: TRBJ1-1
CDR3: CASSSGTREETQYF; size: few; V: TRBV5-1; length: 14; J: TRBJ2-5
CDR3: CASSLMNTEAFF; size: few; V: TRBV28; length: 12; J: TRBJ1-1
CDR3: CASSFGQQGGPWQETQYF; size: -; V: TRBV5-4; length: 18; J: TRBJ2-5
CDR3: CASSGNNQPQHF; size: -; V: TRBV25-1; length: 12; J: TRBJ1-5
CDR3: CASSREGGANTGELFF; size: -; V: TRBV5-5; length: 16; J: TRBJ2-2
CDR3: CASSLRKVAGGSFNEQFF; size: -; V: TRBV7-3; length: 18; J: TRBJ2-1
CDR3: CASRLGVQGFMEPQHF; size: few; V: TRBV5-1; length: 16; J: TRBJ1-5
CDR3: CAWTRRTSGSTNNEQFF; size: -; V: TRBV30; length: 17; J: TRBJ2-1